The table lists the clone carrying this T cell receptor beta chain with many counts. The antigen is undetermined. The CDR3 totals 13 residues. With 5 bases removed from V and 5 bases from J, the gap between germline ends came to 12 bases. The germline V gene has CDR1 MNHEY and CDR2 SVGEGT. This specimen belongs to a study of response to subunit inactivated influenza vaccine. MiXCR, applied by TCRdb to the RT-PCR reads, yields one record per CDR3 protein. This table has more than 450,000 distinct CDR3 sequences, approximately 10% appearing once. Overall study results and limits: Researchers suggested that each seasonal influenza vaccination recruits few new T cells.

These same records also appear under a second study, on T cells expressing NK-cell markers. That work adds: Production of TCR beta cDNA relied on 5'RACE template switching with UMIs. Seven HCMV-seropositive donors and one seronegative donor made up the eight sequenced donors. It was still unclear whether expanded NKG2C+ T cell clones were HCMV specific.

The source of this sequence is a man aged 45-65 years who received an inactivated influenza vaccine. The material sequenced was PBMCs from blood, taken on the day of vaccination. The V and J genes are TRBV6-2 or TRBV6-3 and TRBJ1-1; a possible D gene is TRBD1 (5 bases). The CDR3 nucleotides read TGTGCCAGCAGTCGGGGGGTAGGGACTGAAGCTTTCTTT. Protein: CASSRGVGTEAFF.